This entry features one TCR beta chain sequence. Its antigen is currently unknown. The CDR3 runs 15 residues. V trimming: 5 bases; J trimming: 4 bases; junction bases outside the gene matches: 10. This entry belongs to a study of T-cell reconstitution after alpha-beta-depleted transplantation in children. This sample's TCRbeta library carried unique molecular identifier barcodes. From the PCR reads, TCRdb called clonotypes with MiXCR, one entry per CDR3 protein. The sample lists around 420,000 distinct CDR3 sequences, about a sixth occurring once. Broader study findings: Expanded clones from the graft, numbering several hundred, reportedly supplied alpha-beta T cells about two months after transplant.

The chain joins TRBV12-3 or TRBV12-4 to TRBJ2-7, with 8 nucleotides matching TRBD2. The sequence was obtained from a boy younger than two who had a stem cell transplant for Wiskott-Aldrich syndrome, so the T cells may come from the graft donor. Sequenced material: PBMCs, mostly from graft donor cells, taken 360 days after TCRalphabeta/CD19-depleted stem cell transplant. The CDR3 here is CASSPLAGTSYEQYF. The CDR3 DNA reads TGTGCCAGCAGTCCCTTAGCGGGGACCTCATACGAGCAGTACTTC.